This T cell receptor beta chain was sequenced for a study of shared clonotypes between healthy human individuals. Per germline, CDR1 SGHRS and CDR2 YFSETQ. The CDR3 is 15 residues long. V shed 4 bases and J shed 1 base, with 14 bases lying between them. Here immunoSEQ multiplex PCR was the method, and the copy in TCRdb shows in-frame clones only, minus some. The sample consists of 450,000 to 650,000 clones, 70% to 80% of them appearing once. The specimen sequenced was PBMCs. The rearrangement joins TRBV5-1 to TRBJ1-1; D gene ambiguous. This TCR was recovered from a woman aged 35 to 49 in good health. Some clones in this sample may be carry-over from other donors' samples. In DNA form, the CDR3 reads TGCGCCAGCAGCCGAAGTGGTACCGGGAACACTGAAGCTTTCTTT. Translated, it gives CASSRSGTGNTEAFF. The full variable domain, its missing parts supplied by reference TRBV5-1 and TRBJ1-1, is KAGVTQTPRYLIKTRGQQVTLSCSPISGHRSVSWYQQTPGQGLQFLFEYFSETQRNKGNFPGRFSGRQFSNSRSEMNVSTLELGDSALYLCASSRSGTGNTEAFFGQGTRLTVV.